A selection of T cell receptor beta chains follows, all from one sample in a study of T cell responses to AZD1222 COVID-19 vaccine. Sequencing was performed with immunoSEQ multiplex PCR; in TCRdb, only in-frame clones are kept and a portion is missing. The sample carries under 150,000 clones, about 90% recorded once. Specimen: peripheral blood, collected 28 days after the second AZD1222 dose. The receptors shown here come from an adult who received the AZD1222 COVID-19 vaccine. The CDR3 runs from the conserved cysteine through the conserved F or W. The D gene is left open where the match is weak. Size tells how often a clone was seen (once, few, many) or the class of an expanded clone, and some rows leave it out.

TRBV18	TRBJ1-1	NA	NA	TGTGCCAGCTCACCACAGGGTTCGAACACTGAAGCTTTCTTT	CASSPQGSNTEAFF
TRBV2	TRBJ2-7	NA	NA	TGTGCCAGCCGAAACAGGGACGCCTACGAGCAGTACTTC	CASRNRDAYEQYF
TRBV28	TRBJ2-2	NA	NA	TGTGCCAGCAGCTCCCGCCCCAGGGGCACCGGGGAGCTGTTTTTT	CASSSRPRGTGELFF
TRBV4-1	TRBJ1-1	NA	NA	TGCGCCAGCAGCCCACCCCAGGGATCGGGCACTGAAGCTTTCTTT	CASSPPQGSGTEAFF
TRBV10-3	TRBJ2-3	NA	NA	TGTGCCATCAGTGGAAACCCCCGAGACCTCACAGATACGCAGTATTTT	CAISGNPRDLTDTQYF
TRBV19	TRBJ2-2	NA	NA	TGTGCCAGTACCTCCACCGGGGAGCTGTTTTTT	CASTSTGELFF
TRBV18	TRBJ1-3	NA	NA	TGTGCCAGCTCACCGCCTAACCTCTCTGGAAACACCATATATTTT	CASSPPNLSGNTIYF
TRBV4-1	TRBJ1-1	NA	NA	TGCGCCAGCAGCCAAGGGAGTGTGGGGGTGGGCACTGAAGCTTTCTTT	CASSQGSVGVGTEAFF
TRBV30	TRBJ1-1	NA	NA	TGTGCCCTGGACAGATTGAACACTGAAGCTTTCTTT	CALDRLNTEAFF
TRBV11-2	TRBJ2-7	TRBD1	NA	TGTGCCAGCAGCTTGGACAGGGAGCACGAGCAGTACTTC	CASSLDREHEQYF
TRBV9	TRBJ1-2	NA	NA	TGTGCCAGCAGCGTAGCACAGGGAGAGTATGGCTACACCTTC	CASSVAQGEYGYTF
TRBV12-3/TRBV12-4	TRBJ2-5	NA	NA	TGTGCCAGCAGTTTAGGCAGGCGGGAGACCCAGTACTTC	CASSLGRRETQYF
TRBV25-1	TRBJ1-1	NA	NA	TGTGCCAGCACTTGGCCGGGGAACACTGAAGCTTTCTTT	CASTWPGNTEAFF
TRBV3-1/TRBV3-2	TRBJ1-2	NA	once	TGTGCCAGCAGCCAATCCTGGGACGGTAGTCTCCTATACTATGGCTACACCTTC	CASSQSWDGSLLYYGYTF
TRBV15	TRBJ2-5	TRBD2	once	TGTGCCACCAGCAGAGGGACTAGCACGGAGACCCAGTACTTC	CATSRGTSTETQYF
TRBV29-1	TRBJ2-7	NA	NA	TGCAGCGTTGAAAAGGGCCCCGAGCAGTACTTC	CSVEKGPEQYF
TRBV5-1	TRBJ2-1	TRBD1	NA	TGCGCCAGCAAAGAGGAGACAGGGGCCTACAATGAGCAGTTCTTC	CASKEETGAYNEQFF